The T cell receptor (beta chain) under discussion was sequenced for a study of blood T cell repertoires in COVID-19. V was shortened by 3 bases and J by 0 bases, with 9 bases between the two germline ends. Germline lookup yields CDR1 DFQATT and CDR2 SNEGSKA (reference sequence). The CDR3 has 14 residues. Here immunoSEQ multiplex PCR was the method, and the copy in TCRdb shows in-frame clones only, minus some. The top ten clones hold about 6.3% of a sample with approximately 190,000 clones, 70% to 90% of them seen once. The sequence came from a man aged 40-50 years with active or convalescent COVID-19. This sequence joins TRBV20-1 and TRBJ2-1; D gene unclear. The source material was peripheral blood. The CDR3 region is CSASPGSSYNEQFF. CDR3 nucleotides: TGCAGTGCTAGTCCCGGGTCCTCCTACAATGAGCAGTTCTTC.